This entry is about one T cell receptor beta chain. This specimen includes other DNA sequences encoding the same CDR3. CDR1 and CDR2 from the germline V gene are GTSNPN and SVGIG (reference sequence). V lost 2 bases to trimming and J lost 5 bases; unmatched junction nucleotides: 5. The CDR3 length is 13 residues. Seattle cases were enrolled at active infection and followed longitudinally. The data stem from a study of blood T cell repertoires in COVID-19. For the study at large: Material from acute and convalescent COVID-19 was sourced from the United States, Italy and Spain. From T cells, B-cell-depleted T cells, or PBMCs came the material, which was cDNA or gDNA.

In the original workflow: The authors estimated nucleated cell counts from reference gene primer amplification. Profiled with immunoSEQ multiplex PCR; TCRdb holds only in-frame clones, not every one. D and trimming come from the DNA, and the V and J calls and clone size come from that table. This repertoire shows 150,000 or so clones, roughly nine tenths found once; its top ten account for about an eighth. The TCR originated in a young man with COVID-19, enrolled during active disease. V gene TRBV30 combines with J gene TRBJ2-7; 8 nucleotides match TRBD1. Sequenced sample: peripheral blood. The CDR3 protein is CAWSFDRGDEQYF. The DNA of the CDR3 is TGTGCCTGGAGTTTTGACAGGGGAGACGAGCAGTACTTC.